The rows below give T cell receptor beta chains drawn from one sample of a study of T cells in Graves' hyperthyroidism and ophthalmopathy. TCRdb re-called the multiplex PCR reads through MiXCR, storing one row per CDR3 protein. The data contain 490,000 or so distinct CDR3 sequences, more than 15% of them singletons. The sequenced material came from blood. These receptors all come from a woman aged 25 to 45 with Graves' ophthalmopathy. Both conserved end residues are part of each CDR3. A D gene is named only where the DNA matches it firmly. The size of a clone is reported for some rows only, either as once, few or many, or as a class for expanded clones.

d_call	v_call	j_call	clone_size	cdr3_nt	cdr3_aa
TRBD1	TRBV3-1	TRBJ2-7	many	TGTGCCAGCAGCCCCGGGACAGTAGGTCTTCGCTACGAGCAGTACTTC	CASSPGTVGLRYEQYF
TRBD2	TRBV20-1	TRBJ2-3	.	TGCAGTGCCGCCGGACTAGCGGGAGACTCAGATACGCAGTATTTT	CSAAGLAGDSDTQYF
.	TRBV7-9	TRBJ2-2	.	TGTGCCAGCATCACCTGGACAGCCCTCAGGTGCACCGGGGAGCTGTTTTTT	CASITWTALRCTGELFF
TRBD2	TRBV18	TRBJ2-1	many	TGTGCCAGCTCACCGAATAGCGGGAGTGGGGATGAGCAGTTCTTC	CASSPNSGSGDEQFF
.	TRBV28	TRBJ2-5	.	TGTGCCAGCAAAGACTCGGGGGAAGAGACCCAGTACTTC	CASKDSGEETQYF
.	TRBV10-1	TRBJ2-5	few	TGCGCCAGCAGTGCCTCCAGGGTGGCAGAGACCCAGTACTTC	CASSASRVAETQYF
.	TRBV12-3/TRBV12-4	TRBJ2-5	many	TGTGCCAGCAGTTTTGCGGGGTGGGAGACCCAGTACTTC	CASSFAGWETQYF
.	TRBV12-3/TRBV12-4	TRBJ2-7	many	TGTGCCAGCAGTTTAGAGTGGGGGCACGAGCAGTACTTC	CASSLEWGHEQYF
TRBD2	TRBV24-1	TRBJ2-5	.	TGTGCCACCAGTGATCGGACTAGCGGGAGGGCCTTGGAGACCCAGTACTTC	CATSDRTSGRALETQYF
TRBD2	TRBV2	TRBJ2-6	.	TGTGCCAGCAGGGCGGGAGAAGCTGGGGCCAACGTCCTGACTTTC	CASRAGEAGANVLTF
.	TRBV25-1	TRBJ2-7	.	TGTGCCGGCAGTGAACGACGGGGCTATCTCTACGAGCAGTACTTC	CAGSERRGYLYEQYF
TRBD1	TRBV20-1	TRBJ1-2	few	TGCAGTGCCCCGATCTCAGGGGGTAACTATGGCTACACCTTC	CSAPISGGNYGYTF
.	TRBV9	TRBJ2-5	few	TGTGCCAGCAGCGTAGATCCGATAGCCCAAGAGACCCAGTACTTC	CASSVDPIAQETQYF
TRBD1	TRBV20-1	TRBJ2-5	.	TGCAGTGCTCGGGACAGCCTACAAGAGACCCAGTACTTC	CSARDSLQETQYF
.	TRBV6-1	TRBJ2-1	.	TGTGCCAGCAGATCGGGCCTCGCGGAGCAGTTCTTC	CASRSGLAEQFF
.	TRBV18	TRBJ2-3	many	TGTGCCAGCTCACCAGTTAGCGGCACAGATACGCAGTATTTT	CASSPVSGTDTQYF
TRBD2	TRBV20-1	TRBJ2-2	many	TGCAGTGCTTGGGGACTAGCGGAACTAAACACCGGGGAGCTGTTTTTT	CSAWGLAELNTGELFF
.	TRBV6-2/TRBV6-3	TRBJ1-1	.	TGTGCCACCTATGGTGTCCATATGAACACTGAAGCTTTCTTT	CATYGVHMNTEAFF
TRBD2	TRBV6-4	TRBJ2-1	few	TGTGCCAGCAGTGAGGGACTAGCGTCTGAGCAGTTCTTC	CASSEGLASEQFF
.	TRBV30	TRBJ1-4	few	TGTGCCTGGAGTTTCCAGCAGGAAAAACTGTTTTTT	CAWSFQQEKLFF
.	TRBV24-1	TRBJ2-3	few	TGTGCCACCAGTGATTTAGGCAGGGTCGGCACAGATACGCAGTATTTT	CATSDLGRVGTDTQYF
TRBD2	TRBV5-8	TRBJ2-3	many	TGTGCCAGCAGCTCAACTAGGGCGGGGGAAGATACGCAGTATTTT	CASSSTRAGEDTQYF
.	TRBV7-2	TRBJ1-5	.	TGTGCCAGCAGCTCCAGTTCCGGGGAGCCCCAGCATTTT	CASSSSSGEPQHF
.	TRBV4-1	TRBJ1-2	many	TGCGCCAGCAGCCTGGACAGATACTATGGCTACACCTTC	CASSLDRYYGYTF
.	TRBV13	TRBJ2-3	.	TGTGCCAGCAGCTGGGCTGGGCCTGGTCCAGCGGGCCCCACAGATACGCAGTATTTT	CASSWAGPGPAGPTDTQYF
TRBD2	TRBV7-9	TRBJ2-1	many	TGTGCCAGCAGCTTAGCGCGCTTGGGTACTAGCGGGAGCCATGAGCAGTTCTTC	CASSLARLGTSGSHEQFF
TRBD2	TRBV9	TRBJ2-1	many	TGTGCCAGCAGCGGAGGGACTAGCGGGATCAATGAGCAGTTCTTC	CASSGGTSGINEQFF